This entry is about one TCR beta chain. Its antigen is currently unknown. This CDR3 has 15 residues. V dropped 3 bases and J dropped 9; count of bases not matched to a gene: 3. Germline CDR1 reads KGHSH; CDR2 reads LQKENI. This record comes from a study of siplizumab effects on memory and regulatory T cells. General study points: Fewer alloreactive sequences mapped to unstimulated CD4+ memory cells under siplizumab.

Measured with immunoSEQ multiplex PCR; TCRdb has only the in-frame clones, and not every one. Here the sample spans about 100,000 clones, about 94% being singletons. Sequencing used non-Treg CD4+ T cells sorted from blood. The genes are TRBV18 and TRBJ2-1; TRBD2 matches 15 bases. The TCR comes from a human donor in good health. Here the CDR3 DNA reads TGTGCCAGCTCACCTACGGGACTAGCGGGAGGTGAGCAGTTCTTC. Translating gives CASSPTGLAGGEQFF.